The 10 T cell receptor beta chains in this list originate from one sample, sequenced in a study of T cell responses to AZD1222 COVID-19 vaccine. Measured with immunoSEQ multiplex PCR; TCRdb has only the in-frame clones, and not every one. The sample shows 100,000 to 150,000 clones, approximately 91% of them seen only once. The sequences come from peripheral blood, collected 28 days after the second AZD1222 dose. Every receptor here comes from an adult who received the AZD1222 COVID-19 vaccine.

V usage is TRBV7-9 and J usage is TRBJ2-7; no clear D. Germline-derived CDR1 and CDR2 are SEHNR and FQNEAQ (reference sequence). The CDR3 sequence is 11 residues long. V was cut by 5 bases and J by 7 bases, with 9 bases left in between. Here the CDR3 reads CASSTRQEQYF. Here the CDR3 DNA reads TGTGCCAGCAGCACCCGCCAAGAGCAGTACTTC. The full variable domain, in which reference TRBV7-9 and TRBJ2-7 provide the parts outside the CDR3, is DTGVSQNPRHKITKRGQNVTFRCDPISEHNRLYWYRQTLGQGPEFLTYFQNEAQLEKSRLLSDRFSAERPKGSFSTLEIQRTEQGDSAMYLCASSTRQEQYFGPGTRLTVT.

CDR3 region: CASSMRPAYTNYGYTF. CDR3 DNA: TGTGCCAGTAGTATGCGACCAGCCTATACTAACTATGGCTACACCTTC. The gene calls are TRBV19 and TRBJ1-2; no clear D. This CDR3 comprises 16 residues. The germline V gene has CDR1 LNHDA and CDR2 SQIVND (reference sequence). V lost 3 bases and J 0 bases, leaving 14 bases between the germline ends.

This CDR3 is CASSLGGTGSNYGYTF. The CDR3, as DNA: TGTGCCAGCAGCTTGGGCGGGACAGGTTCTAACTATGGCTACACCTTC. J is TRBJ1-2 and V is TRBV5-4, with 8 bases matching TRBD1. CDR1 is SGHNT and CDR2 is YYREEE in the germline V gene (reference sequence). This CDR3 is 16 amino acids long. The ends lost 0 bases at V and 0 bases at J; junction bases unmatched: 4.

The V gene is TRBV7-9, the J gene TRBJ1-2; D might be TRBD1 (5 bases). With 2 bases removed from V and 5 bases from J, the gap between germline ends came to 18 bases. The CDR3 consists of 16 residues. Per germline, CDR1 SEHNR and CDR2 FQNEAQ (reference sequence). CDR3 DNA: TGTGCCAGCAGCTTAACGGCCTCGGGACCGGGGTATGGCTACACCTTC. Its protein is CASSLTASGPGYGYTF.

This chain connects TRBV18 to TRBJ2-7, with a weak D call TRBD1 (5 bases). Germline V lookup: CDR1 KGHSH, CDR2 LQKENI. The V and J ends lost 3 bases and 3 bases respectively, with 18 bases between them. This CDR3 region has 16 residues. The DNA of the CDR3 is TGTGCCAGCTCACCCGACTTAGGGGAAGGTATCTACGAGCAGTACTTC. Amino acid sequence: CASSPDLGEGIYEQYF.

This clone occurred a few times. CDR3 sequence reads: CASRADQPKFTDTQYF. The CDR3 region has the DNA TGTGCCAGCAGAGCTGACCAACCCAAATTCACAGATACGCAGTATTTT. The genes are TRBV5-6 and TRBJ2-3; D gene unclear. Per germline, CDR1 SGHDT and CDR2 YYEEEE. V was trimmed by 5 bases and J by 2 bases, leaving 18 bases between them. The CDR3 has 16 amino acids.

This chain uses TRBV30 with TRBJ2-1; TRBD2 matches at 8 bases. V shed 5 bases, J shed 8 bases, and the junction held 8 bases outside the gene matches. Germline V gene data show CDR1 as GTSNPN and CDR2 as SVGIG (reference sequence). The CDR3 consists of 13 residues. Here the CDR3 reads CAWEREPVDEQFF. The CDR3 DNA follows: TGTGCCTGGGAGCGGGAGCCTGTCGATGAGCAGTTCTTC.

The chain couples TRBV5-1 to TRBJ2-3; D ambiguous. This CDR3 has 13 amino acids. Per germline, CDR1 SGHRS and CDR2 YFSETQ. With 3 bases removed from V and 2 bases from J, the gap between germline ends came to 7 bases. As DNA, the CDR3 is TGCGCCAGCAGCTGGGAAGTCACAGATACGCAGTATTTT. The encoded protein is CASSWEVTDTQYF. Full variable domain (remainder filled in from reference TRBV5-1 and TRBJ2-3): KAGVTQTPRYLIKTRGQQVTLSCSPISGHRSVSWYQQTPGQGLQFLFEYFSETQRNKGNFPGRFSGRQFSNSRSEMNVSTLELGDSALYLCASSWEVTDTQYFGPGTRLTVL.

This chain joins TRBV7-2 and TRBJ2-5, with 8 bases identical to TRBD2. The ends lost 5 bases at V and 4 bases at J; junction bases unmatched: 12. Germline V gene sequence: CDR1 SGHTA, CDR2 FQGNSA. The CDR3 length is 16 residues. The CDR3 is CASSLAGGWGVETQYF. CDR3 DNA: TGTGCCAGCAGCCTGGCGGGGGGATGGGGGGTAGAGACCCAGTACTTC.

This chain links TRBV5-1 with TRBJ1-1; D remains ambiguous. The germline V gene has CDR1 SGHRS and CDR2 YFSETQ. Between the trimmed V and J ends, which lost 0 bases and 2 bases, there was a span of 14 bases. The CDR3 sequence is 16 residues long. CDR3 nucleotide sequence: TGCGCCAGCAGCTTGGGAAGGTCCGAAAAAAACACTGAAGCTTTCTTT. It translates to CASSLGRSEKNTEAFF.